Below are 15 T cell receptor beta chains sequenced from a single sample in a study of cytomegalovirus exposure and HLA in healthy donors. Data came from immunoSEQ multiplex PCR; TCRdb stores just in-frame clones and leaves some out. The sample lists under 400,000 clones, approximately 91% occurring once. Sequenced material: PBMCs. These receptor sequences come from a man aged 25 to 45 in good health and CMV-seronegative.

This clone was counted only a few times. The chain carries TRBV7-2 and TRBJ2-4; TRBD1 aligns across 10 bases. The CDR3 extends over 16 amino acids. Germline loops: CDR1 SGHTA, CDR2 FQGNSA. V lost 4 bases to trimming and J lost 1 base; unmatched junction nucleotides: 4. The CDR3 DNA reads TGTGCCAGCAGCTCCGACAGGGGGCGTGCCAAAAACATTCAGTACTTC. Translated: CASSSDRGRAKNIQYF.

The J gene is TRBJ1-2, the V gene TRBV5-6, with TRBD1 as a possible D gene (5 bases). V lost 4 bases, J lost 6 bases, and 16 bases lay in between. Per the germline V gene, CDR1 is SGHDT and CDR2 is YYEEEE. The CDR3 has 14 residues. The CDR3, as DNA: TGTGCCAGCAGCCCTGGTCAGGGAGGAAATGGCTACACCTTC. This gives the protein CASSPGQGGNGYTF.

The V call is TRBV6-5, the J call TRBJ1-6; a weak D match, TRBD1 (5 bases). V lost 6 bases to trimming and J lost 8 bases, with 11 bases between them. CDR3 length: 13 residues. CDR1 is MNHEY, CDR2 SVGAGI, per germline. This CDR3 reads CASRWGGDSPLHF. The DNA of the CDR3 is TGTGCCAGCAGATGGGGGGGTGATTCACCCCTCCACTTT.

V usage is TRBV6-5 and J usage is TRBJ2-7; perhaps TRBD2 as D (5 bases). The CDR3 runs to 13 residues. The V gene's germline CDR1 is MNHEY and CDR2 SVGAGI. V shed 8 bases and J shed 0 bases, with 11 bases lying between them. This CDR3 reads CASARGISYEQYF. The CDR3 coding sequence is TGTGCCAGCGCCCGGGGTATCTCCTACGAGCAGTACTTC.

The chain recombines TRBV7-9 with TRBJ1-6; maybe TRBD1 (6 bases). CDR1 and CDR2 from the germline V gene are SEHNR and FQNEAQ (reference sequence). There are 12 residues in the CDR3. Trimming took 7 bases from V and 9 from J, leaving 10 bases between them. The CDR3 protein is CASTGGLSPLHF. The CDR3 DNA is TGTGCCAGCACGGGGGGGCTTTCACCCCTCCACTTT. Supplemented by reference TRBV7-9 and TRBJ1-6, the full variable domain reads DTGVSQNPRHKITKRGQNVTFRCDPISEHNRLYWYRQTLGQGPEFLTYFQNEAQLEKSRLLSDRFSAERPKGSFSTLEIQRTEQGDSAMYLCASTGGLSPLHFGNGTRLTVT.

V and J are TRBV6-1 and TRBJ1-1; the D gene is possibly TRBD1 (6 bases). CDR1 is MNHNS, CDR2 SASEGT, per germline. Trimming cost V 2 bases and J 1 base, with 11 bases left between them. This CDR3 contains 15 residues. The CDR3, as DNA: TGTGCCAGCAGTGAATCACGCAGGGGGAACACTGAAGCTTTCTTT. It is translated as CASSESRRGNTEAFF.

This clone appeared a single time. The rearrangement joins TRBV28 to TRBJ2-5; 7 bases align to TRBD1. The V and J ends lost 8 bases and 5 bases, in that order; junction bases with no gene match: 8. Germline-derived CDR1 and CDR2 are MDHEN and SYDVKM. This CDR3 has 13 amino acids. The CDR3 DNA sequence: TGTGCCAGCTACAGGGGATCGGAGGAGACCCAGTACTTC. The encoded protein is CASYRGSEETQYF.

This clone has only one observation. This sequence joins TRBV5-1 and TRBJ2-3, with TRBD1 identical over 9 bases. Germline V gene lookup returns CDR1 SGHRS and CDR2 YFSETQ. This CDR3 is 16 amino acids long. With V trimmed by 0 bases and J by 4 bases, 6 bases remained unmatched. The chain's CDR3 is CASSLVRTGVADTQYF. As DNA, the CDR3 is TGCGCCAGCAGCTTGGTCAGGACAGGGGTGGCAGATACGCAGTATTTT.

The genes are TRBV28 and TRBJ1-5, with a possible D match to TRBD1 (5 bases). The CDR3 runs 16 residues. Germline lookup yields CDR1 MDHEN and CDR2 SYDVKM. V was pared by 5 bases and J by 1 base, with 15 bases between. The CDR3 DNA sequence: TGTGCCAGCAGTCCTGGGGGGGTTTTAAGCAATCAGCCCCAGCATTTT. Its translation: CASSPGGVLSNQPQHF.

This chain links TRBV30 with TRBJ2-5; 8 bases line up with TRBD2. This CDR3 comprises 13 residues. Germline V CDR1 and CDR2: GTSNPN, SVGIG (reference sequence). J gave up 6 bases and V 8 bases, and 11 bases lay outside the gene matches. Written as DNA, the CDR3 is TGTGCCAGGGGTAGCGGGGTTCAAAAGACCCAGTACTTC. Translated, it gives CARGSGVQKTQYF. Supplemented by reference TRBV30 and TRBJ2-5, the full variable domain reads SQTIHQWPATLVQPVGSPLSLECTVEGTSNPNLYWYRQAAGRGLQLLFYSVGIGQISSEVPQNLSASRPQDRQFILSSKKLLLSDSGFYLCARGSGVQKTQYFGPGTRLLVL.

The CDR3 protein is CASSLRETQYF. CDR3 in DNA: TGTGCCAGCAGCTTACGGGAGACCCAGTACTTC. The chain joins TRBV11-2 to TRBJ2-5; D remains unclear. Per germline, CDR1 SGHAT and CDR2 FQNNGV. This CDR3 is built from 11 residues. The V end lost 2 bases, the J end lost 5 bases, and 3 bases lay between the germline ends.

This clone was counted once. The chain has TRBV5-4 and TRBJ2-5; 8 nucleotides match TRBD2. Germline V CDR1 and CDR2: SGHNT, YYREEE (reference sequence). The CDR3 runs 15 residues. V lost 2 bases, J lost 4 bases, and 7 bases stayed unmatched. CDR3 DNA: TGTGCCAGCAGCTTAGCGGGGGTATTCGGAGAGACCCAGTACTTC. As protein: CASSLAGVFGETQYF.

This chain uses TRBV6-1 with TRBJ1-1; the D is unclear. Trimming removed 3 bases at V and 1 base at J, with 6 bases between. CDR3 size: 13 residues. Germline CDR1 reads MNHNS; CDR2 reads SASEGT. Here the CDR3 reads CASSDQANTEAFF. The CDR3 region has the DNA TGTGCCAGCAGTGATCAGGCGAACACTGAAGCTTTCTTT.

The rearrangement links TRBV7-9 to TRBJ2-1; 9 bases match TRBD2. CDR3 length equals 16 residues. The V gene end was trimmed by 1 base and the J gene end by 6 bases; junction bases not matched to a gene: 7. Germline CDR1 reads SEHNR; CDR2 reads FQNEAQ (reference sequence). Written as DNA, the CDR3 is TGTGCCAGCAGCTTAGAGGTACCTAGCGGGGTCAATGAGCAGTTCTTC. Translated, it gives CASSLEVPSGVNEQFF.

This rearrangement joins TRBV29-1 to TRBJ2-1; TRBD2 agrees at 8 bases. Germline V CDR1 and CDR2: SQVTM, ANQGSEA. J gave up 7 bases and V 5 bases, and 13 bases lay outside the gene matches. This CDR3 is built from 15 residues. As DNA, the CDR3 is TGCAGCGTTCTCCCGGCGGGGGGCTTTGGGAATGAGCAGTTCTTC. This sequence encodes CSVLPAGGFGNEQFF.